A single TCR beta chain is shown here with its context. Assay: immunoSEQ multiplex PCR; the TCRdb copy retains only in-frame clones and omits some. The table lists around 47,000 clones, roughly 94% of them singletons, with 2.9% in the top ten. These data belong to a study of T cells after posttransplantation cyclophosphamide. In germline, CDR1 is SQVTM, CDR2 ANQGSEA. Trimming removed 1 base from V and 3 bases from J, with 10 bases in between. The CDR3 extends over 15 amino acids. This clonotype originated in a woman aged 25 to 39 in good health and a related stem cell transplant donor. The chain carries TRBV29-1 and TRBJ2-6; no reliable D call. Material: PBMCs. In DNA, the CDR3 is TGCAGCGTTGAAGCATCAGGAATTGGGGCCAACGTCCTGACTTTC. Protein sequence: CSVEASGIGANVLTF.